Below are 30 T cell receptor beta chains sequenced from a single sample in a study of beta chain features in type 1 diabetes. Study conclusions and caveats: Type 1 diabetes patients showed a moderate but significant shortening of TCRB CDR3s in all four CD4+ subsets.

The investigators reverse transcribed all of the isolated RNA, so they sequenced expressed TCRB transcripts. Assay: immunoSEQ multiplex PCR; the TCRdb copy retains only in-frame clones and omits some. The repertoire includes some 370,000 clones, over 8.5% of them detected once, and 0.55% to 0.75% sits in the top ten. The antigens these receptors bind are not known. Sequenced input: central memory CD4+ T cells from blood. The receptors here all came from a man between 25 and 39 years old with type 1 diabetes.

This clone was observed at least ten times. V and J are TRBV7-2 and TRBJ2-2; 8 bases are shared with TRBD2. The CDR3 has 16 amino acids. Trimming took 0 bases from V and 4 from J; bases not matched to a gene: 4. Germline values: CDR1 SGHTA, CDR2 FQGNSA. CDR3 amino acids: CASSLAAGAGTGELFF. The CDR3 DNA follows: TGTGCCAGCAGCTTAGCAGCGGGAGCTGGCACCGGGGAGCTGTTTTTT.

This chain uses TRBV29-1 with TRBJ2-7; D might be TRBD1 (6 bases). V lost 3 bases to trimming and J lost 0 bases, with 12 bases between them. The germline V gene has CDR1 SQVTM and CDR2 ANQGSEA. This CDR3 comprises 14 residues. CDR3 region: CSVDFGTNSYEQYF. The DNA for the CDR3 is TGCAGCGTTGATTTTGGGACAAACTCCTACGAGCAGTACTTC.

This clone occurred many times. This chain connects TRBV7-9 to TRBJ1-1, with D possibly TRBD1 on 5 matching bases. There are 13 residues in the CDR3. V dropped 7 bases and J dropped 4 bases, with 13 bases sitting between them. CDR1 is SEHNR, CDR2 FQNEAQ, per germline (reference sequence). In DNA form, the CDR3 reads TGTGCCAGCACTAGGGGCGCCGGCACTGAAGCTTTCTTT. As protein: CASTRGAGTEAFF.

This chain connects TRBV2 to TRBJ1-1, with TRBD1 as a possible D gene (6 bases). The CDR3 length is 13 residues. V lost 6 bases and J lost 1, with 9 bases in between. The germline V gene encodes CDR1 SNHLY and CDR2 FYNNEI. CDR3 amino acids: CASRDSQNTEAFF. In DNA, the CDR3 is TGTGCCAGCAGGGACAGCCAGAACACTGAAGCTTTCTTT.

A few counts support this clone. The same CDR3 can be traced to other DNA sequences in this sample. The chain uses TRBV19 and TRBJ1-1, with no clear D. Trimming removed 7 bases at V and 1 base at J, with 10 bases between. This CDR3 is 13 amino acids long. Germline V CDR1 and CDR2: LNHDA, SQIVND (reference sequence). The CDR3, as DNA: TGTGCCAGTATCGATGGGAGGAACACTGAAGCTTTCTTT. Its translation: CASIDGRNTEAFF.

This clone was found a few times. The V gene is TRBV18, the J gene TRBJ2-1, with D tentatively TRBD2 (6 bases). The CDR3 extends over 13 amino acids. Germline CDR1 reads KGHSH; CDR2 reads LQKENI. Trimming took 2 bases from V and 5 from J, leaving 7 bases between them. This CDR3 is CASSPGGNNEQFF. The CDR3 region has the DNA TGTGCCAGCTCACCAGGGGGGAACAATGAGCAGTTCTTC.

V is TRBV7-9 and J is TRBJ1-2, with unresolved D. Germline CDR1 reads SEHNR; CDR2 reads FQNEAQ (reference sequence). The V and J ends lost 0 bases and 1 base respectively, with 6 bases between them. The CDR3 length is 14 residues. This chain's CDR3 is CASSLAGSNYGYTF. Here the CDR3 DNA reads TGTGCCAGCAGCTTAGCTGGTAGTAACTATGGCTACACCTTC.

This clone showed up many times. The chain couples TRBV19 to TRBJ2-2; D call uncertain. CDR3 size: 14 residues. Trimming shortened V by 6 bases and J by 4 bases, and 12 bases separated the two germline ends. In germline, CDR1 is LNHDA, CDR2 SQIVND (reference sequence). In nucleotides, the CDR3 is TGTGCCAGTAGAAGACCTACCGTCACCGGGGAGCTGTTTTTT. As protein: CASRRPTVTGELFF. Full variable domain (rest looked up from reference TRBV19 and TRBJ2-2): DGGITQSPKYLFRKEGQNVTLSCEQNLNHDAMYWYRQDPGQGLRLIYYSQIVNDFQKGDIAEGYSVSREKKESFPLTVTSAQKNPTAFYLCASRRPTVTGELFFGEGSRLTVL.

J is TRBJ2-7 and V is TRBV2, with 12 bases that match TRBD2. With 1 base clipped from V and 6 bases from J, the junction kept 10 bases outside the gene matches. Germline V gene lookup returns CDR1 SNHLY and CDR2 FYNNEI. CDR3 length equals 17 residues. CDR3 sequence: CASSEVFMRLAGVEQYF. The CDR3 coding sequence is TGTGCCAGCAGTGAAGTATTCATGAGACTAGCGGGAGTCGAGCAGTACTTC. Using reference TRBV2 and TRBJ2-7 for the parts outside the CDR3, the full variable domain is EPEVTQTPSHQVTQMGQEVILRCVPISNHLYFYWYRQILGQKVEFLVSFYNNEISEKSEIFDDQFSVERPDGSNFTLKIRSTKLEDSAMYFCASSEVFMRLAGVEQYFGPGTRLTVT.

The gene calls are TRBV5-1 and TRBJ2-4, with 12 nucleotides matching TRBD2. This CDR3 is 19 amino acids long. CDR1 is SGHRS and CDR2 is YFSETQ in the germline V gene. V dropped 1 base and J dropped 0; count of bases not matched to a gene: 8. The CDR3 DNA follows: TGCGCCAGCAGCTTGTCCCTAGCGGGAGGGGCCGGAGCCAAAAACATTCAGTACTTC. It translates to CASSLSLAGGAGAKNIQYF.

This clone has more than one count but fewer than ten. The rearrangement links TRBV7-2 to TRBJ1-4, with 8 bases lining up with TRBD1. CDR3 length equals 13 residues. V lost 5 bases and J lost 10; bases outside the gene matches: 6. Germline V gene data show CDR1 as SGHTA and CDR2 as FQGNSA. The CDR3 protein is CASSGQGEGKLFF. The CDR3 DNA is TGTGCCAGCAGCGGACAGGGTGAGGGAAAACTGTTTTTT.

This chain connects TRBV27 to TRBJ2-2, with D hard to call. Trimming took off 3 bases at V and 0 bases at J, with 2 bases between the two ends. The CDR3 covers 13 residues. The germline CDR1 and CDR2 sequences are MNHEY and SMNVEV (reference sequence). The CDR3 nucleotides read TGTGCCAGCAGTTTGTCGAACACCGGGGAGCTGTTTTTT. Protein product: CASSLSNTGELFF.

This clone showed up just a few times. The chain joins TRBV4-1 to TRBJ1-5; D is ambiguous. Looked up from germline, CDR1 is MGHRA and CDR2 is YSYEKL. V lost 0 bases, J lost 4 bases, and 4 bases lay in between. This CDR3 has 13 amino acids. CDR3 DNA: TGCGCCAGCAGCCAAGATGCTAATCAGCCCCAGCATTTT. Translating it yields CASSQDANQPQHF.

The gene calls are TRBV19 and TRBJ2-1, with TRBD2 as a possible D gene (7 bases). Germline V gene data show CDR1 as LNHDA and CDR2 as SQIVND (reference sequence). This CDR3 comprises 15 residues. Trimming took off 4 bases at V and 3 bases at J, with 13 bases between the two ends. The CDR3 bases are TGTGCCAGTAGTAACGGGGGGCTTTACTACAATGAGCAGTTCTTC. Residues: CASSNGGLYYNEQFF.

The chain recombines TRBV28 with TRBJ1-1, with D hard to call. V lost 7 bases and J lost 6, with 18 bases in between. Per germline, CDR1 MDHEN and CDR2 SYDVKM. CDR3 length equals 14 residues. The CDR3 loop is CASTSGPMRAEAFF. For the CDR3, the DNA is TGTGCCAGCACATCAGGCCCGATGAGGGCTGAAGCTTTCTTT.

This clone has ten or more counts. V usage is TRBV7-2 and J usage is TRBJ2-2; D is tentatively TRBD1 or TRBD2 (6 bases each). The CDR3 loop spans 18 amino acids. From germline, CDR1 is SGHTA and CDR2 FQGNSA. V was shortened by 5 bases and J by 6 bases, with 25 bases between the two germline ends. The CDR3 region is CASSPSSRGGLGPGELFF. The CDR3 DNA reads as TGTGCCAGCAGCCCCTCCTCCCGAGGGGGACTTGGCCCCGGGGAGCTGTTTTTT.

This clone was detected a few times. The rearrangement joins TRBV7-9 to TRBJ2-7; 9 bases are a match to TRBD2. There are 16 residues in the CDR3. The J segment lost 5 bases and the V segment lost 1 base, leaving 9 bases of the junction unmatched. Germline CDR1 reads SEHNR; CDR2 reads FQNEAQ (reference sequence). CDR3 sequence: CASSLVSVAGVHEQYF. DNA for the CDR3: TGTGCCAGCAGCTTAGTCTCGGTAGCGGGAGTACACGAGCAGTACTTC. Full variable domain (rest looked up from reference TRBV7-9 and TRBJ2-7): DTGVSQNPRHKITKRGQNVTFRCDPISEHNRLYWYRQTLGQGPEFLTYFQNEAQLEKSRLLSDRFSAERPKGSFSTLEIQRTEQGDSAMYLCASSLVSVAGVHEQYFGPGTRLTVT.

This clone has just a few counts. The V gene is TRBV28, the J gene TRBJ2-5, with 9 bases identical to TRBD1. The end of the DNA is better explained by TRBJ2-7, so the J call may be wrong. Germline V gives CDR1 MDHEN, CDR2 SYDVKM. The CDR3 sequence is 16 residues long. CDR3 DNA sequence: TGTGCCAGCAGTCCCCCATCCGGGACAGGGAGAAACGAGCAGTACTTC. This sequence encodes CASSPPSGTGRNEQYF.

The V and J genes are TRBV5-1 and TRBJ2-4, with 9 bases fitting TRBD1. CDR1 and CDR2 from the germline V gene are SGHRS and YFSETQ. With V trimmed by 3 bases and J by 6 bases, 10 bases remained unmatched. CDR3 length: 16 amino acids. CDR3 bases: TGCGCCAGCAGCTCAAGCACAGGGGGCTTGTTAAACATTCAGTACTTC. Protein product: CASSSSTGGLLNIQYF. Variable domain in full (rest from reference TRBV5-1 and TRBJ2-4): KAGVTQTPRYLIKTRGQQVTLSCSPISGHRSVSWYQQTPGQGLQFLFEYFSETQRNKGNFPGRFSGRQFSNSRSEMNVSTLELGDSALYLCASSSSTGGLLNIQYFGAGTRLSVL.

This clone was counted ten times or more. This chain joins TRBV5-1 and TRBJ2-2; the D is unclear. The CDR3 extends over 13 amino acids. The V gene's germline CDR1 is SGHRS and CDR2 YFSETQ. Trimming cost V 2 bases and J 3 bases, with 5 bases left between them. The CDR3 nucleotides are TGCGCCAGCAGCTTCCCTGACACCGGGGAGCTGTTTTTT. Translation gives CASSFPDTGELFF.

The V call is TRBV20-1, the J call TRBJ1-1; unclear D gene. The germline V gene encodes CDR1 DFQATT and CDR2 SNEGSKA (reference sequence). Trimming took off 3 bases at V and 1 base at J, with 3 bases between the two ends. This CDR3 spans 11 amino acids. The DNA of the CDR3 is TGCAGTGCTAGTTGGAACACTGAAGCTTTCTTT. This gives the protein CSASWNTEAFF.

This clone was counted a few times. The chain links TRBV6-6 to TRBJ2-6; the D is unclear. The CDR3 is 15 amino acids. V was clipped by 3 bases and J by 3 bases, with 9 bases between them. Per germline, CDR1 MNHNY and CDR2 SVGAGI (reference sequence). The CDR3 sequence is CASSYSNGGANVLTF. In DNA, the CDR3 is TGTGCCAGCAGTTATTCCAATGGTGGGGCCAACGTCCTGACTTTC.

The table lists this clone with a few counts. V usage is TRBV6-5 and J usage is TRBJ2-1; D unclear. V was shortened by 4 bases and J by 7 bases, with 14 bases between the two germline ends. CDR1 and CDR2 from the germline V gene are MNHEY and SVGAGI. CDR3 length equals 14 residues. CDR3: CASSSGPYRNEQFF. Here the CDR3 DNA reads TGTGCCAGCAGTTCCGGACCCTATAGGAATGAGCAGTTCTTC.

A few counts support this clone. V and J are TRBV11-2 and TRBJ1-5; D might be TRBD1 (6 bases). This CDR3 comprises 15 residues. Between the trimmed V and J ends, which lost 2 bases and 3 bases, there was a span of 11 bases. Per the germline V gene, CDR1 is SGHAT and CDR2 is FQNNGV. CDR3 residues: CASSLRTEANQPQHF. The CDR3 DNA is TGTGCCAGCAGCTTACGGACAGAAGCCAATCAGCCCCAGCATTTT.

The rearrangement uses TRBV4-1 and TRBJ1-5; D is possibly TRBD1 (6 bases). The germline CDR1 and CDR2 sequences are MGHRA and YSYEKL. The germline V and J ends were trimmed by 4 bases and 7 bases, with 14 bases remaining between them. The length of the CDR3 is 14 residues. The CDR3 loop is CASSREGVRQPQHF. As DNA, the CDR3 is TGCGCCAGCAGCCGTGAGGGGGTACGGCAGCCCCAGCATTTT.

Details on this clone: This sample also contains other DNA sequences that code for the same CDR3. This rearrangement joins TRBV14 to TRBJ2-3; perhaps TRBD1 as D (6 bases). Germline V CDR1 and CDR2: SGHDN, FVKESK. The CDR3 is 14 residues long. V lost 5 bases to trimming and J lost 6 bases, with 15 bases between them. The CDR3 coding sequence is TGTGCCAGCAGCTCCACGACAGGAGAGGATACGCAGTATTTT. As protein: CASSSTTGEDTQYF.

The genes are TRBV6-5 and TRBJ2-5; D call uncertain. The CDR3 runs 11 residues. Trimming took off 7 bases at V and 2 bases at J, with 5 bases between the two ends. Germline CDR1 is MNHEY and CDR2 is SVGAGI. CDR3 loop: CASIYQETQYF. The CDR3 DNA reads as TGTGCCAGCATCTATCAAGAGACCCAGTACTTC.

The rearrangement uses TRBV6-4 and TRBJ1-1; the D is unclear. The CDR3 is made up of 13 amino acids. The germline CDR1 and CDR2 sequences are MRHNA and SNTAGT. Deletions cut 4 bases from V and 2 bases from J, with 8 bases between. CDR3 amino acids: CASSVEENTEAFF. The CDR3 nucleotides read TGTGCCAGCAGTGTTGAAGAAAACACTGAAGCTTTCTTT.

The chain combines TRBV5-6 with TRBJ1-4, with D perhaps TRBD1 (5 bases). The CDR3 has 13 amino acids. The V end lost 1 base, the J end lost 7 bases, and 8 bases lay between the germline ends. Per the germline V gene, CDR1 is SGHDT and CDR2 is YYEEEE. The CDR3 region is CASSLRGSEKLFF. DNA for the CDR3: TGTGCCAGCAGCTTGCGGGGGTCTGAAAAACTGTTTTTT. Full variable domain (remainder filled in from reference TRBV5-6 and TRBJ1-4): DAGVTQSPTHLIKTRGQQVTLRCSPKSGHDTVSWYQQALGQGPQFIFQYYEEEERQRGNFPDRFSGHQFPNYSSELNVNALLLGDSALYLCASSLRGSEKLFFGSGTQLSVL.

The V call is TRBV7-2, the J call TRBJ1-3; no definite D call. Germline CDR1 reads SGHTA; CDR2 reads FQGNSA. The CDR3 sequence is 14 residues long. The V end lost 5 bases, the J end lost 0 bases, and 8 bases lay between the germline ends. The CDR3 DNA sequence: TGTGCCAGCAGCGCTGGGAGCTCTGGAAACACCATATATTTT. Its protein product is CASSAGSSGNTIYF.